The rows below give T cell receptor beta chains drawn from one sample of a study of T cells in Graves' hyperthyroidism and ophthalmopathy. TCRdb re-called the multiplex PCR reads through MiXCR, storing one row per CDR3 protein. In the table there are roughly 420,000 distinct CDR3 sequences, roughly 15% of which are singletons. The source material was blood. These receptor sequences come from a woman under 30 with Graves' hyperthyroidism. Each CDR3 is given with its conserved first and last residue. The D gene is left open where the match is weak. Size is stated for part of the rows, as once, few or many counts, or as a class when the clone is expanded.

d_call	clone_size	v_call	j_call	cdr3_aa	cdr3_nt
NA	NA	TRBV10-3	TRBJ2-1	CATEGESSYNEQFF	TGTGCCACCGAGGGGGAGAGCTCCTACAATGAGCAGTTCTTC
NA	NA	TRBV11-3	TRBJ1-5	CASSLEGRNQPQHF	TGTGCCAGCAGCTTAGAGGGCAGAAATCAGCCCCAGCATTTT
NA	many	TRBV13	TRBJ1-1	CASSPRLPHTEAFF	TGTGCCAGCAGCCCCCGCCTCCCTCACACTGAAGCTTTCTTT
TRBD1	NA	TRBV28	TRBJ2-7	CASSLTPGQGRDEQYF	TGTGCCAGCAGCCTCACCCCGGGACAGGGGCGAGACGAGCAGTACTTC
TRBD1	few	TRBV5-5	TRBJ2-5	CASSLPDRDGLDEETQYF	TGTGCCAGCAGCTTGCCGGACAGGGATGGTTTGGATGAAGAGACCCAGTACTTC
NA	many	TRBV10-2	TRBJ1-2	CASSERRGGYGYTF	TGCGCCAGCAGTGAGAGACGGGGCGGCTATGGCTACACCTTC
TRBD2	many	TRBV2	TRBJ2-1	CASSQREFRNEQFF	TGTGCCAGCAGTCAGCGGGAGTTCAGGAATGAGCAGTTCTTC
NA	NA	TRBV12-5	TRBJ1-4	CASGRGVNEKLFF	TGTGCTAGTGGACGAGGGGTAAATGAAAAACTGTTTTTT
TRBD2	once	TRBV2	TRBJ2-1	CAGRTSGIEQFF	TGTGCCGGGAGGACTAGCGGGATTGAGCAGTTCTTC
NA	NA	TRBV11-3	TRBJ2-2	CASSVARNTGELFF	TGTGCCAGCAGCGTAGCGAGAAACACCGGGGAGCTGTTTTTT